Detailed here is one TCR beta chain. This sample is drawn from a study of blood T cells in healthy people across ages. For the study at large: Through template switching, about one barcoded beta molecule was captured per two T cells, as measured in model experiments.

In each sample, at least 6.5 million PBMCs were isolated. For the second PCR, which ran for about 6 to 12 cycles, a sample-barcoded 5' primer and a J-beta primer mix were used. MiXCR was run by TCRdb on the 5' RACE reads, yielding one entry per CDR3 protein. The table shows about 1.4 million distinct CDR3 sequences, with roughly 60% occurring only once. CDR3 length equals 11 residues. V dropped 6 bases and J dropped 6 bases, with 5 bases sitting between them. Germline CDR1 is SNHLY and CDR2 is FYNNEI. The chain recombines TRBV2 with TRBJ2-2; D call uncertain. The sequenced material came from blood. The sequence was obtained from a man between 18 and 29 years old in good health. In DNA, the CDR3 is TGTGCCAGCAGGCCCGCCGGGGAGCTGTTTTTT. As protein: CASRPAGELFF.